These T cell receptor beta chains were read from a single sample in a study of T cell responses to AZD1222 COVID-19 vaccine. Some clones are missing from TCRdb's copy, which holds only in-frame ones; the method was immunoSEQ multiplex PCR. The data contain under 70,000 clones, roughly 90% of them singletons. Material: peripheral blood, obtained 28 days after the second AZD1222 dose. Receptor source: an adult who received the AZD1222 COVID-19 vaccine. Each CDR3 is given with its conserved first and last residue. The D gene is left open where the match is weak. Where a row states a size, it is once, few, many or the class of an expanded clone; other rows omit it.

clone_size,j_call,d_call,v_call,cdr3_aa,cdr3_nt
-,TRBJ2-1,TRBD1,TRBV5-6,CASSWDRGSYNEQFF,TGTGCCAGCAGTTGGGACAGGGGCTCCTACAATGAGCAGTTCTTC
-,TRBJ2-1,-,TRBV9,CASSAGTLVEQFF,TGTGCCAGCAGCGCCGGGACCCTAGTCGAGCAGTTCTTC
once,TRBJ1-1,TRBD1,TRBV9,CASSTRQGDTEAFF,TGTGCCAGCAGCACCCGACAGGGGGACACTGAAGCTTTCTTT
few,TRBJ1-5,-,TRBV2,CASTVDFGQPQHF,TGTGCCAGCACCGTAGATTTTGGGCAGCCCCAGCATTTT
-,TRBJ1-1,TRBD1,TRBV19,CASKFDGQGGAFF,TGTGCCAGTAAATTTGACGGACAGGGCGGTGCTTTCTTT
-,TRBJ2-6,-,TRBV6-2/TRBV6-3,CASSRTPGRLSGANVLTF,TGTGCCAGCAGCCGCACACCGGGACGTCTCTCTGGGGCCAACGTCCTGACTTTC
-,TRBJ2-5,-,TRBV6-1,CASREVETQYF,TGTGCCAGCAGAGAAGTAGAGACCCAGTACTTC
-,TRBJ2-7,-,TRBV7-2,CASSLPAGGEQYF,TGTGCCAGCAGCTTACCCGCCGGGGGCGAGCAGTACTTC
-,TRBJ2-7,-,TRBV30,CAWKPDYEQYF,TGTGCCTGGAAACCAGACTACGAGCAGTACTTC
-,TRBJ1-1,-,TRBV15,CATSRVWGTEAFF,TGTGCCACCAGCAGAGTTTGGGGAACTGAAGCTTTCTTT
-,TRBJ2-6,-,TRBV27,CASSLGHSGANVLTF,TGTGCCAGCAGTTTGGGACACTCTGGGGCCAACGTCCTGACTTTC
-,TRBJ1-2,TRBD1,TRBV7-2,CASSLARQGGGYTF,TGTGCCAGCAGCTTGGCGAGACAGGGGGGCGGCTACACCTTC
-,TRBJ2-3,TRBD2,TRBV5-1,CASSLGLAGSGDTQYF,TGCGCCAGCAGCTTGGGACTAGCGGGATCGGGAGATACGCAGTATTTT
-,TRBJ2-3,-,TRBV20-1,CSAPGPDTQYF,TGCAGTGCTCCAGGTCCAGATACGCAGTATTTT
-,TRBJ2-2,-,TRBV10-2,CASQGVMDGRGTGELFF,TGCGCCAGCCAGGGGGTTATGGACGGGAGAGGTACCGGGGAGCTGTTTTTT
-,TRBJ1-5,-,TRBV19,CASSIDQGGRGAQHF,TGTGCCAGTAGTATAGATCAGGGAGGGCGCGGGGCCCAGCATTTT
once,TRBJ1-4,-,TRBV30,CAWAGSLSGNEKLFF,TGTGCCTGGGCGGGGTCCCTTTCGGGTAATGAAAAACTGTTTTTT
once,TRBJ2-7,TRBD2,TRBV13,CASSGLAGGPLKEQYF,TGTGCCAGCAGCGGATTAGCGGGAGGGCCTTTGAAGGAGCAGTACTTC
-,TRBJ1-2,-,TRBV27,CASSFTPRIDYGYTF,TGTGCCAGCAGTTTTACCCCCAGGATCGACTATGGCTACACCTTC
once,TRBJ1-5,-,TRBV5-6,CASSLGQSNQPQHF,TGTGCCAGCAGCTTGGGTCAGAGCAATCAGCCCCAGCATTTT
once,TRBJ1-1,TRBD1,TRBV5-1,CASSWTGWNTEAFF,TGCGCCAGCAGCTGGACAGGGTGGAACACTGAAGCTTTCTTT
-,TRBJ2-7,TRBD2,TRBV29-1,CSVRLAGTYEQYF,TGCAGCGTGCGACTAGCGGGTACCTACGAGCAGTACTTC
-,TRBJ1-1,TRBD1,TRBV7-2,CASSPQGGTEAFF,TGTGCCAGCAGCCCACAGGGGGGAACTGAAGCTTTCTTT
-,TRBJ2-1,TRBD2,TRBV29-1,CSAQFGTSPNEQFF,TGCAGCGCCCAATTCGGGACTAGCCCCAATGAGCAGTTCTTC
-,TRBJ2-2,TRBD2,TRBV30,CAWTTGTSNTGELFF,TGTGCCTGGACTACCGGGACTAGTAACACCGGGGAGCTGTTTTTT
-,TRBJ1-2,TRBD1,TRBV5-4,CASSFRTGGYGYTF,TGTGCCAGCAGCTTCCGGACAGGGGGCTATGGCTACACCTTC
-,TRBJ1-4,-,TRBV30,CAWTAAPGEKLFF,TGTGCCTGGACGGCCGCCCCAGGTGAAAAACTGTTTTTT
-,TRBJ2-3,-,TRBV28,CASSKGGSTDTQYF,TGTGCCAGCTCCAAAGGGGGAAGTACAGATACGCAGTATTTT
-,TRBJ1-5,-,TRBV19,CASSINQETNQPQHF,TGTGCCAGTAGTATTAATCAGGAGACGAATCAGCCCCAGCATTTT
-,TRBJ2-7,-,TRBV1,CTSSQVDSGRAIGEQYF,TGCACCAGCAGCCAAGTGGATAGCGGGAGGGCAATCGGCGAGCAGTACTTC
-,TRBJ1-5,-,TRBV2,CASSEVPSRIYSNQPQHF,TGTGCCAGCAGTGAAGTTCCCTCCAGGATCTATAGCAATCAGCCCCAGCATTTT
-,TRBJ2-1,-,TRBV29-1,CSAVRGSRGNEQFF,TGCAGCGCTGTTCGAGGGAGTCGAGGCAATGAGCAGTTCTTC
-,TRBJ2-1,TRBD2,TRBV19,CASSSGRASRNEQFF,TGTGCCAGTTCTAGCGGGAGGGCCAGTAGGAATGAGCAGTTCTTC
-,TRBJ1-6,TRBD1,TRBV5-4,CASSLDRVYNSPLHF,TGTGCCAGCAGCCTGGACAGGGTCTATAATTCACCCCTCCACTTT
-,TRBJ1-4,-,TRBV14,CASSQDIWGGSSEKLFF,TGTGCCAGCAGCCAAGATATATGGGGGGGCTCAAGTGAAAAACTGTTTTTT
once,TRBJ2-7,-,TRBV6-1,CASSERFQGGEQYF,TGTGCCAGCAGTGAGCGATTTCAAGGTGGGGAGCAGTACTTC
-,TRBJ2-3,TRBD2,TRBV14,CASSQSGTSTDTQYF,TGTGCCAGCAGCCAAAGCGGGACCAGCACAGATACGCAGTATTTT
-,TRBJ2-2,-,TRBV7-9,CASSPHSITGELFF,TGTGCCAGCAGCCCTCACTCTATCACCGGGGAGCTGTTTTTT